This is a list of T cell receptor beta chains from one sample in a study of T cells expressing NK-cell markers. TCRdb re-called the 5' RACE reads; one entry per CDR3 protein, DNA not given. The data show about 170,000 distinct CDR3 sequences, and the top ten clones hold around 20%. Sequencing used blood T cells: a sorted CD56 or NKG2C T cell subset, CD4+ or CD8+ T cells, or bulk PBMC T cells (not recorded which). Receptor source: a man aged 18 to 69 in good health. Both conserved end residues are part of each CDR3. Fields, in order: V gene, J gene, CDR3 protein.

TRBV7-7	TRBJ2-1	CASSFTLAGVEGEQFF
TRBV11-2	TRBJ2-1	CASSPALGIRSASMVEQFF
TRBV15	TRBJ2-7	CATSRKSRRGSGPSYEQYF
TRBV18	TRBJ2-1	CASSPLNIQENEQFF
TRBV9	TRBJ2-5	CASSVGGQGLQETQYF
TRBV7-8	TRBJ2-7	CASSVGTEQYF
TRBV15	TRBJ1-5	CATSSYDQNQPQHF
TRBV7-9	TRBJ1-3	CASSSARYSGNTIYF
TRBV6-1	TRBJ2-7	CASSEATIPRYEQYF
TRBV19	TRBJ2-5	CASSIFSGAETQYF
TRBV6-1	TRBJ2-6	CASSELNSGANVLTF
TRBV6-4	TRBJ2-7	CASSDGAGGAYEQYF
TRBV28	TRBJ2-3	CASSFETRDRGTDTQYF
TRBV2	TRBJ2-7	CASSWGGDYEQYF
TRBV4-1	TRBJ2-1	CASSQEQTDYNEQFF
TRBV6-1	TRBJ2-7	CASSLKVQGNEQYF
TRBV6-1	TRBJ1-1	CASSPNAQGAEAFF
TRBV12-3/TRBV12-4	TRBJ2-5	CASRTTYKETQYF
TRBV7-8	TRBJ1-4	CASSSEIVGKLFF
TRBV5-1	TRBJ1-4	CASSLVFGGEKLFF
TRBV7-9	TRBJ2-5	CASSDGGRRQETQYF
TRBV19	TRBJ1-1	CASAVTIMNTEAFF
TRBV5-1	TRBJ2-3	CASSRTPIPGTDTQYF
TRBV12-3/TRBV12-4	TRBJ2-7	CASSFFAGAGDEQYF
TRBV14	TRBJ2-5	CASTQGSYFQETQYF
TRBV19	TRBJ2-1	CASSIRTNNEQFF
TRBV25-1	TRBJ1-3	CASSVWGDSGNTIYF
TRBV24-1	TRBJ2-4	CATSTNWDLTQIAKNIQYF